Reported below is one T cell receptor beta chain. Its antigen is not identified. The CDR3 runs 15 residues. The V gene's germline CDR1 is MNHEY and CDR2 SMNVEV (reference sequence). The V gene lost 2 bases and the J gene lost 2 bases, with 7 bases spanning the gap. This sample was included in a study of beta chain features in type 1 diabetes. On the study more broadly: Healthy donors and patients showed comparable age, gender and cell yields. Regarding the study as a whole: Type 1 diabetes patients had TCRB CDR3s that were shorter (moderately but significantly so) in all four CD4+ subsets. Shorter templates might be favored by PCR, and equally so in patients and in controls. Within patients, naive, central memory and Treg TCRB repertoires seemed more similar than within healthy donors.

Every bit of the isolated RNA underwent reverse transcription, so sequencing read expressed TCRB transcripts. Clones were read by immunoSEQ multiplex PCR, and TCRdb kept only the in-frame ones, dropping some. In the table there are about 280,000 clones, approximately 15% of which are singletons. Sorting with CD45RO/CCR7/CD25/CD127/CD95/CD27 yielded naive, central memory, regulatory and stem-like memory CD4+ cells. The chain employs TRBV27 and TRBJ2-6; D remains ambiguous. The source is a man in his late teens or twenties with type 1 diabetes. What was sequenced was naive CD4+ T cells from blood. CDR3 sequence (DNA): TGTGCCAGCAGTTTAGGAGTCGCTGGGGCCAACGTCCTGACTTTC. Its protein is CASSLGVAGANVLTF.